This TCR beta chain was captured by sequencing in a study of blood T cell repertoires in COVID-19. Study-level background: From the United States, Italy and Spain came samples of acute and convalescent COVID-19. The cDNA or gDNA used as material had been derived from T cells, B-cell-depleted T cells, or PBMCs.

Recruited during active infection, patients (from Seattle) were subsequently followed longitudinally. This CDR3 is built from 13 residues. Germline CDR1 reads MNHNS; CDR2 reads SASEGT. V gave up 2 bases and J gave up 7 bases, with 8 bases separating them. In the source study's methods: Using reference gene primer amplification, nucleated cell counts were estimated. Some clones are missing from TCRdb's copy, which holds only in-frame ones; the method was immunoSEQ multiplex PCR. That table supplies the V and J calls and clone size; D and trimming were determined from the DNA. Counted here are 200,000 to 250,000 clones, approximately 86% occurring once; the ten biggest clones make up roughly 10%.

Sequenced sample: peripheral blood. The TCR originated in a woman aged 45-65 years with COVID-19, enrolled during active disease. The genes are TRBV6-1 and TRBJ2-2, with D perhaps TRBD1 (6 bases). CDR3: CASSENRDGELFF. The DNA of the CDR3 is TGTGCCAGCAGTGAAAACAGGGACGGGGAGCTGTTTTTT.